The 23 T cell receptor beta chains presented below share a single source sample, sequenced in a study of T cell responses to AZD1222 COVID-19 vaccine. Sequencing used immunoSEQ multiplex PCR; TCRdb keeps in-frame clones, though not all of them. The table shows about 59,000 clones, with 85% to 90% occurring only once. This sample comprised peripheral blood, obtained 28 days after the second AZD1222 dose. These receptors all stem from an adult who received the AZD1222 COVID-19 vaccine.

The rearrangement links TRBV12-5 to TRBJ2-4, with 8 nucleotides matching TRBD2. The CDR3 is made up of 17 amino acids. With V trimmed by 1 base and J by 7 bases, 12 bases remained unmatched. Germline V gene data show CDR1 as LGHNT and CDR2 as FRNRAP. In DNA form, the CDR3 reads TGTGCTAGTGGTTTGGCCGTCGGAGCGGGAGATCAGAACATTCAGTACTTC. It is translated as CASGLAVGAGDQNIQYF.

The gene calls are TRBV9 and TRBJ1-5, with TRBD1 matching 8 bases. V shed 0 bases and J 6 bases; nucleotides not matched to a gene: 5. The CDR3 totals 15 residues. Germline V lookup: CDR1 SGDLS, CDR2 YYNGEE. The CDR3 sequence is CASSVGTGLFQPQHF. CDR3 in DNA: TGTGCCAGCAGCGTAGGGACAGGGCTTTTTCAGCCCCAGCATTTT.

The chain employs TRBV28 and TRBJ1-5; D may be TRBD1 (5 bases). Germline assignment: CDR1 MDHEN and CDR2 SYDVKM. The CDR3 loop spans 14 amino acids. The V gene lost 3 bases and the J gene lost 3 bases, with 9 bases spanning the gap. The CDR3 DNA sequence: TGTGCCAGCAGTTTGGGGGGGAACAATCAGCCCCAGCATTTT. Translated: CASSLGGNNQPQHF.

The chain couples TRBV5-1 to TRBJ2-7; D could derive from TRBD1 or TRBD2 (7 bases each). Trimming shortened V by 4 bases and J by 0 bases, and 17 bases separated the two germline ends. The CDR3 loop spans 16 amino acids. Germline V gene sequence: CDR1 SGHRS, CDR2 YFSETQ. The CDR3 nucleotides are TGCGCCAGCAGCCCCAGGGGGGGAGTTAGCTCCTACGAGCAGTACTTC. Its protein is CASSPRGGVSSYEQYF.

The chain links TRBV10-3 to TRBJ2-7; TRBD2 matches 10 bases. Trimming at V came to 6 bases and at J to 7 bases, leaving 9 bases not matched to a gene. This CDR3 has 14 amino acids. Germline CDR1 reads ENHRY; CDR2 reads SYGVKD. The DNA for the CDR3 is TGTGCCATCAGGGAAACTAGCGGGATGATTGAGCAGTACTTC. Translating gives CAIRETSGMIEQYF.

The chain combines TRBV29-1 with TRBJ2-4; a weak D match, TRBD2 (6 bases). This CDR3 has 13 residues. Germline CDR1 reads SQVTM; CDR2 reads ANQGSEA. V was shortened by 5 bases and J by 7 bases, with 15 bases between the two germline ends. The CDR3 nucleotides are TGCAGCGTTCCGGGACTCAGGAGGAACATTCAGTACTTC. It translates to CSVPGLRRNIQYF.

V usage is TRBV7-2 and J usage is TRBJ2-3, with D tentatively TRBD1 (6 bases). The V gene lost 0 bases and the J gene lost 2 bases, with 12 bases spanning the gap. Per the germline V gene, CDR1 is SGHTA and CDR2 is FQGNSA. The CDR3 totals 16 residues. The DNA of the CDR3 is TGTGCCAGCAGCTTAGCCCTGACAGGTTACACAGATACGCAGTATTTT. Protein product: CASSLALTGYTDTQYF.

V is TRBV30 and J is TRBJ1-5, with 8 bases that match TRBD1. V shed 2 bases and J 10 bases; nucleotides not matched to a gene: 7. CDR1 is GTSNPN, CDR2 SVGIG, per germline (reference sequence). The CDR3 is 13 residues long. The CDR3 nucleotides are TGTGCCTGGAGTCCAGGGGGCCCGAAACCCCAGCATTTT. It yields the protein CAWSPGGPKPQHF.

V is TRBV14 and J is TRBJ1-6; D call uncertain. The germline gives CDR1 SGHDN, CDR2 FVKESK. Trimming cost V 1 base and J 0 bases, with 10 bases left between them. This CDR3 is built from 17 residues. CDR3 amino acids: CASSQGRRSSYNSPLHF. As DNA, the CDR3 is TGTGCCAGCAGCCAAGGCCGACGGAGCTCCTATAATTCACCCCTCCACTTT.

This clone has just one count. The chain recombines TRBV27 with TRBJ2-7; D might be TRBD2 (6 bases). The germline V gene encodes CDR1 MNHEY and CDR2 SMNVEV (reference sequence). CDR3 size: 15 residues. The V gene lost 10 bases and the J gene lost 2 bases, with 21 bases spanning the gap. CDR3 sequence (DNA): TGTGCCACCGCCTCGGGACCCGGACTACCCTACGAGCAGTACTTC. Translating gives CATASGPGLPYEQYF.

The rearrangement uses TRBV15 and TRBJ1-5, with a possible D match to TRBD1 (5 bases). Between the trimmed V and J ends, which lost 9 bases and 0 bases, there was a span of 15 bases. Germline CDR1 reads LNHNV; CDR2 reads YYDKDF (reference sequence). The length of the CDR3 is 15 residues. DNA of the CDR3: TGTGCCACGGCGGAGGACAACTATAGCAATCAGCCCCAGCATTTT. Translating it yields CATAEDNYSNQPQHF.

This chain joins TRBV15 and TRBJ1-5, with TRBD1 matching 8 bases. This CDR3 contains 16 residues. Trimming removed 3 bases from V and 5 bases from J; junction bases left unmatched: 9. CDR1 is LNHNV, CDR2 YYDKDF, per germline (reference sequence). The CDR3 region is CATSRRTGGTYQPQHF. The CDR3 DNA sequence: TGTGCCACCAGCAGGCGTACAGGGGGAACTTATCAGCCCCAGCATTTT.

The V and J genes are TRBV5-6 and TRBJ1-2; unclear D gene. Per germline, CDR1 SGHDT and CDR2 YYEEEE. The CDR3 sequence is 15 residues long. V was trimmed by 5 bases and J by 4 bases, leaving 18 bases between them. The CDR3 DNA sequence: TGTGCCAGCAGTCGAGCCGATGGACGTCTCTATGGCTACACCTTC. It is translated as CASSRADGRLYGYTF.

The rearrangement joins TRBV10-3 to TRBJ1-2; 9 bases are shared with TRBD1. CDR3 size: 16 residues. Germline-derived CDR1 and CDR2 are ENHRY and SYGVKD. V dropped 6 bases and J dropped 2; count of bases not matched to a gene: 10. The CDR3 sequence: CAIRLGDRVANYGYTF. CDR3 DNA sequence: TGTGCCATCAGACTTGGGGACAGGGTGGCGAACTATGGCTACACCTTC.

This clone was seen a few times. This chain joins TRBV12-3 or TRBV12-4 and TRBJ1-1, with D unclear. The CDR3 length is 12 residues. V was pared by 3 bases and J by 4 bases, with 6 bases between. Written as DNA, the CDR3 is TGTGCCAGCAGTTTGATTGGCACTGAAGCTTTCTTT. Translated: CASSLIGTEAFF.

V gene TRBV3-1 (or the pseudogene TRBV3-2) combines with J gene TRBJ2-5, with 8 bases that match TRBD2. V lost 4 bases and J lost 5; bases outside the gene matches: 9. CDR1 and CDR2 (germline): LGHDT, YNNKEL (reference sequence). The CDR3 is made up of 15 amino acids. The CDR3 loop is CASSRSGRAKETQYF. CDR3 nucleotide sequence: TGTGCCAGCAGCCGGAGCGGGAGAGCCAAGGAGACCCAGTACTTC.

The chain carries TRBV6-6 and TRBJ2-2; D unresolved. V lost 2 bases and J lost 2, with 12 bases in between. CDR1 MNHNY and CDR2 SVGAGI come from the germline V gene (reference sequence). This CDR3 is 16 amino acids long. The CDR3 sequence is CASSYALTGNTGELFF. CDR3 bases: TGTGCCAGCAGTTACGCTTTAACGGGCAACACCGGGGAGCTGTTTTTT.

This chain connects TRBV2 to TRBJ2-1, with D perhaps matching TRBD1 (6 bases). CDR1 is SNHLY, CDR2 FYNNEI, per germline. The CDR3 loop spans 13 amino acids. Trimming left V 9 bases short and J 2 bases short, with 11 bases between. In DNA form, the CDR3 reads TGTGCCAGACAGGGAGATGCCTACAATGAGCAGTTCTTC. It codes for CARQGDAYNEQFF.

This clone was detected only a few times. The CDR3, as DNA: TGTGCCAGTAGCCCCGATGTGGGGGCCTCAGGCAATCAGCCCCAGCATTTT. Translated: CASSPDVGASGNQPQHF. The chain joins TRBV19 to TRBJ1-5; D is possibly TRBD1 (6 bases). Germline-derived CDR1 and CDR2 are LNHDA and SQIVND (reference sequence). The CDR3 spans 17 residues. With 6 bases removed from V and 2 bases from J, the gap between germline ends came to 20 bases.

J is TRBJ1-6 and V is TRBV7-2; 7 nucleotides line up with TRBD1. From germline, CDR1 is SGHTA and CDR2 FQGNSA. With V trimmed by 0 bases and J by 6 bases, 5 bases remained unmatched. The CDR3 covers 16 residues. For the CDR3, the DNA is TGTGCCAGCAGCTTAGCACTCGACAGGGTTAATTCACCCCTCCACTTT. It specifies CASSLALDRVNSPLHF.

This chain joins TRBV10-1 and TRBJ1-4, with 8 bases lining up with TRBD1. This CDR3 is 14 amino acids long. V gave up 8 bases and J gave up 7 bases; unmatched junction bases: 9. CDR1 and CDR2 (germline): WNHNN, SYGVQD (reference sequence). CDR3 loop: CASPDDRGSEKLFF. The DNA for the CDR3 is TGCGCCAGCCCTGACGACAGGGGAAGTGAAAAACTGTTTTTT.

V usage is TRBV19 and J usage is TRBJ2-2, with 14 bases lining up with TRBD2. The CDR3 has 19 residues. V gave up 7 bases and J gave up 4 bases; unmatched junction bases: 14. Germline V gene sequence: CDR1 LNHDA, CDR2 SQIVND (reference sequence). This CDR3 is CASTAGRGLAGVGTGELFF. The DNA for the CDR3 is TGTGCCAGTACCGCGGGACGGGGACTAGCGGGAGTCGGCACCGGGGAGCTGTTTTTT.

The rearrangement links TRBV19 to TRBJ2-7; D is possibly TRBD2 (5 bases). The CDR3 extends over 12 amino acids. V gave up 6 bases and J gave up 6 bases, with 12 bases separating them. The V gene's germline CDR1 is LNHDA and CDR2 SQIVND (reference sequence). The CDR3 DNA is TGTGCCAGTAGAAACACTCGGGGCGAGCAGTACTTC. This codes for CASRNTRGEQYF.